This TCR beta chain was profiled in a study of cytomegalovirus exposure and HLA in healthy donors. 13 Jbeta primers and 60 Vbeta primers were used for the PCR. TCRdb's table, derived via immunoSEQ multiplex PCR, lists solely in-frame clones and lacks some. Of over 85,000 clones listed, roughly 80% are singletons. The sample consisted of PBMCs. This receptor was obtained from a female donor in good health and CMV-seronegative.

CDR3 bases: TGTGCCAGCAGCTTCCCCATAGTGCCCTTAAGCTCCTACGAGCAGTACTTC. Encoded protein: CASSFPIVPLSSYEQYF. The rearrangement uses TRBV5-6 and TRBJ2-7; D is unresolved. Germline CDR1 SGHDT, CDR2 YYEEEE. V was trimmed by 2 bases and J by 0 bases, leaving 18 bases between them. This CDR3 has 17 amino acids.